This passage covers 4 T cell receptor beta chains from one sample sequenced in a study of OX40 agonist ivuxolimab in advanced cancers. Method: immunoSEQ multiplex PCR; TCRdb's copy keeps in-frame clones and lacks some. This sample has about 110,000 clones; approximately 90% occur once, and the top ten carry about 0.5%. Here the sequenced sample was CD4+ or CD8+ T cells sorted from blood, taken in a trial of the OX40 agonist ivuxolimab. The receptors originated from an adult with an advanced solid tumor such as melanoma, head and neck, liver or kidney cancer.

The chain has TRBV28 and TRBJ1-3; 9 nucleotides line up with TRBD1. With 5 bases clipped from V and 4 bases from J, the junction kept 12 bases outside the gene matches. Germline V gene sequence: CDR1 MDHEN, CDR2 SYDVKM. There are 17 residues in the CDR3. In nucleotides, the CDR3 is TGTGCCAGCAGTACTCCCTTAGGACAGGGGTCCGGAAACACCATATATTTT. Translation: CASSTPLGQGSGNTIYF.

The gene calls are TRBV11-1 and TRBJ1-4; TRBD1 matches at 7 bases. The CDR3 contains 13 residues. Germline-derived CDR1 and CDR2 are SGHAT and FQDESV (reference sequence). Trimming took 5 bases from V and 8 from J; bases not matched to a gene: 5. The CDR3 DNA reads as TGTGCCAGCAGCGGGACAGTCTACGAAAAACTGTTTTTT. Translation: CASSGTVYEKLFF. The variable domain in full, with the rest retrieved from reference TRBV11-1 and TRBJ1-4, is EAEVAQSPRYKITEKSQAVAFWCDPISGHATLYWYRQILGQGPELLVQFQDESVVDDSQLPKDRFSAERLKGVDSTLKIQPAELGDSAMYLCASSGTVYEKLFFGSGTQLSVL.

V gene TRBV9 combines with J gene TRBJ2-1; unclear D gene. Trimming took off 0 bases at V and 9 bases at J, with 4 bases between the two ends. Germline V gives CDR1 SGDLS, CDR2 YYNGEE. The length of the CDR3 is 11 residues. In nucleotides, the CDR3 is TGTGCCAGCAGCGTAGACGGTGAGCAGTTCTTC. Amino acid sequence: CASSVDGEQFF.

The rearrangement joins TRBV28 to TRBJ1-4; 7 bases fit TRBD1. Germline CDR1 MDHEN, CDR2 SYDVKM. V lost 5 bases and J lost 1; bases outside the gene matches: 4. The CDR3 is 15 amino acids. The DNA of the CDR3 is TGTGCCAGCAGTCGACAGGGCGGAACTAATGAAAAACTGTTTTTT. It yields the protein CASSRQGGTNEKLFF.